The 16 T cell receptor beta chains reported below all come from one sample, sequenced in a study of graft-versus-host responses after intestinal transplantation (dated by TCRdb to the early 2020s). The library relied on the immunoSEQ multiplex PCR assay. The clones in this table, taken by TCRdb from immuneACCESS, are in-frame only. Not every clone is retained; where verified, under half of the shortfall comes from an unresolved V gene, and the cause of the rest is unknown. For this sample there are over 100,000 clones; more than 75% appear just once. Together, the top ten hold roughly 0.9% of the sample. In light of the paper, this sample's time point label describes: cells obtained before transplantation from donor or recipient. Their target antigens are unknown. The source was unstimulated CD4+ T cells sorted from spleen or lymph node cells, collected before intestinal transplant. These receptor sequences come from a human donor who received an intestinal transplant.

CDR3 coding DNA: TGTGCCAGCAAAAGACAGTTGAGTCAAGAGACCCAGTACTTC. This codes for CASKRQLSQETQYF. The rearrangement uses TRBV2 and TRBJ2-5; a possible D gene is TRBD1 (5 bases). The CDR3 runs 14 residues. V lost 7 bases, J lost 2 bases, and 14 bases lay in between. Germline V gene sequence: CDR1 SNHLY, CDR2 FYNNEI. Using reference TRBV2 and TRBJ2-5 for the parts outside the CDR3, the full variable domain is EPEVTQTPSHQVTQMGQEVILRCVPISNHLYFYWYRQILGQKVEFLVSFYNNEISEKSEIFDDQFSVERPDGSNFTLKIRSTKLEDSAMYFCASKRQLSQETQYFGPGTRLLVL.

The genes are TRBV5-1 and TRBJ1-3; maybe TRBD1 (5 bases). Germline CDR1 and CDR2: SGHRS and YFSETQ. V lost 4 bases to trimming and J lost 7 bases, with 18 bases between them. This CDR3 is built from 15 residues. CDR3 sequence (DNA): TGCGCCAGCAGCGCGACAGCTCCAAAAGCCAACACCATATATTTT. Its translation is CASSATAPKANTIYF.

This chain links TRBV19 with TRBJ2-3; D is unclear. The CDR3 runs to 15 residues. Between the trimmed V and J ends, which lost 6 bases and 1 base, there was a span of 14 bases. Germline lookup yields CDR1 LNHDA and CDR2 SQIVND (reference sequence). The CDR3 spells CASRDPGGGTDTQYF. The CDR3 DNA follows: TGTGCCAGTAGGGATCCGGGTGGGGGCACAGATACGCAGTATTTT.

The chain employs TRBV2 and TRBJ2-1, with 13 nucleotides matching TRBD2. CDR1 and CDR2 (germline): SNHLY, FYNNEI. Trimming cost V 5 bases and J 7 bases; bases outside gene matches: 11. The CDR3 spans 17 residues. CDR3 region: CASSNRQGLAGLNEQFF. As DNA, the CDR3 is TGTGCCAGCAGTAATAGGCAGGGACTAGCGGGGTTGAATGAGCAGTTCTTC.

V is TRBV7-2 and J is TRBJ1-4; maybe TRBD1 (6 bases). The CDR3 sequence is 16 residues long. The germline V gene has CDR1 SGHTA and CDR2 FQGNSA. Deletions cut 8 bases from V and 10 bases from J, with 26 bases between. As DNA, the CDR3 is TGTGCCAGCCGTGGGGGCAATATGGGGTCGAGCGGAAAACTGTTTTTT. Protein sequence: CASRGGNMGSSGKLFF.

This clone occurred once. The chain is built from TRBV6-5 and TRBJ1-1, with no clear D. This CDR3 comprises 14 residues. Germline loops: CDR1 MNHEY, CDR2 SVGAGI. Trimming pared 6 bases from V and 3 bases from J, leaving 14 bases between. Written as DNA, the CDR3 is TGTGCCAGCAGCGCGGACGGGTGGGACACTGAAGCTTTCTTT. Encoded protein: CASSADGWDTEAFF.

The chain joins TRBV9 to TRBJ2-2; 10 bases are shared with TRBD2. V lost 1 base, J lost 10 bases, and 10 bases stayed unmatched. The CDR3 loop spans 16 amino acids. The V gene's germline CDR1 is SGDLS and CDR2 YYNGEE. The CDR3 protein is CASSVSGLAARVELFF. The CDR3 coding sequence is TGTGCCAGCAGCGTAAGTGGACTAGCGGCTAGGGTGGAGCTGTTTTTT.

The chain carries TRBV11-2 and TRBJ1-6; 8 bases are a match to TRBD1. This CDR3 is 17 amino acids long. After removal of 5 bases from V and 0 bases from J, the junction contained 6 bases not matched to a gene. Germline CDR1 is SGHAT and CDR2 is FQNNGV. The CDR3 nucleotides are TGTGCCAGCAGCCCCCGGACAGGGAGCTCCTATAATTCACCCCTCCACTTT. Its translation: CASSPRTGSSYNSPLHF.

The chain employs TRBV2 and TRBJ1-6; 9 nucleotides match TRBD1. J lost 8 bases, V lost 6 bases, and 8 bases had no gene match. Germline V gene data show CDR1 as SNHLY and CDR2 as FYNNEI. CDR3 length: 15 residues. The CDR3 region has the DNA TGTGCCAGCAGCTATGAGCGGACAGGGGATTCACCCCTCCACTTT. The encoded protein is CASSYERTGDSPLHF. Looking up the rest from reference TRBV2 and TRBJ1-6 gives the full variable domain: EPEVTQTPSHQVTQMGQEVILRCVPISNHLYFYWYRQILGQKVEFLVSFYNNEISEKSEIFDDQFSVERPDGSNFTLKIRSTKLEDSAMYFCASSYERTGDSPLHFGNGTRLTVT.

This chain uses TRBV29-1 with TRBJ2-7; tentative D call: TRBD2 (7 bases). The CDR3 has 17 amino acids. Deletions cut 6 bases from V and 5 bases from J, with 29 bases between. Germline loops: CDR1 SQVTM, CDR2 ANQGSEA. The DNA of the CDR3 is TGCAGCGTAAGGGGGGGCAGGGTGGATCCCTATGGCCACGAGCAGTACTTC. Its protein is CSVRGGRVDPYGHEQYF.

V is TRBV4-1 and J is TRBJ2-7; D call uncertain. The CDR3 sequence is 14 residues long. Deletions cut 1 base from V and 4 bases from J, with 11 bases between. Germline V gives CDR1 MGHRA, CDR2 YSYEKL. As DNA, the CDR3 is TGCGCCAGCAGCCAAGGAAGAGAGGAATACGAGCAGTACTTC. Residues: CASSQGREEYEQYF.

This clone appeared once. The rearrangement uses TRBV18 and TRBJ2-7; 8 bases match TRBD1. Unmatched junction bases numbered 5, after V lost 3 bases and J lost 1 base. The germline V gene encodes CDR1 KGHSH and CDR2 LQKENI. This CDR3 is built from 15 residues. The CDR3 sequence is CASSPGQGLSYEQYF. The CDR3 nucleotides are TGTGCCAGCTCACCCGGACAGGGATTATCCTACGAGCAGTACTTC.

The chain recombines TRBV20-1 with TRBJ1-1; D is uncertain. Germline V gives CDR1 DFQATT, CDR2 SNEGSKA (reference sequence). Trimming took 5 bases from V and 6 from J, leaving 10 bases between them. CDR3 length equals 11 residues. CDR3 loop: CSAPGPSEAFF. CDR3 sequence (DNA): TGCAGTGCTCCGGGCCCCTCTGAAGCTTTCTTT.

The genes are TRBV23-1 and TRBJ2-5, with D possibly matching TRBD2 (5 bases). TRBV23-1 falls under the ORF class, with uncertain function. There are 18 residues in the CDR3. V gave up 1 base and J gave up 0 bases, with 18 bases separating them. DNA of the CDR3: TGCGCCAGCAGTCAATTAAGCGGCGTCGTAGCGAACCAAGAGACCCAGTACTTC. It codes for CASSQLSGVVANQETQYF.

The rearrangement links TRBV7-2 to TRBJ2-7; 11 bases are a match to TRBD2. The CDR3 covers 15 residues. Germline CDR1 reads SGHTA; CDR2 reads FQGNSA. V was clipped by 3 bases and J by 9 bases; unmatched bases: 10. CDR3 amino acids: CASSFGTSGALAQYF. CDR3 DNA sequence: TGTGCCAGCAGCTTCGGGACTAGCGGTGCCCTGGCGCAGTACTTC.

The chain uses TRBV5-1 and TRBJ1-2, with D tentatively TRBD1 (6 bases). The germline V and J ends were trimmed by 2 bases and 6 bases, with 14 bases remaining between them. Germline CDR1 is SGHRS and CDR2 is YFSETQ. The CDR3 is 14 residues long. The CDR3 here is CASSFDTGQNGYTF. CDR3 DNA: TGCGCCAGCAGCTTTGATACCGGACAGAATGGCTACACCTTC.